These 7 T cell receptor beta chains were all obtained from the same sample, sequenced in a study of T cell responses to AZD1222 COVID-19 vaccine. Generated by immunoSEQ multiplex PCR, the TCRdb table keeps only in-frame clones and is missing some. The sample lists over 45,000 clones, roughly 88% occurring once. The sequencing here drew on peripheral blood, taken on day 0 of AZD1222 vaccination. The receptor set was obtained from an adult in good health.

This chain uses TRBV3-1 (or the pseudogene TRBV3-2) with TRBJ2-1, with D perhaps TRBD2 (5 bases). The CDR3 extends over 15 amino acids. V gave up 4 bases and J gave up 3 bases, with 13 bases separating them. Germline V lookup: CDR1 LGHDT, CDR2 YNNKEL (reference sequence). The CDR3 here is CASSPDPGNYNEQFF. In DNA form, the CDR3 reads TGTGCCAGCAGCCCGGACCCGGGAAACTACAATGAGCAGTTCTTC.

The chain uses TRBV28 and TRBJ2-7; TRBD1 agrees at 8 bases. Germline V lookup: CDR1 MDHEN, CDR2 SYDVKM. CDR3 length: 22 residues. V was clipped by 6 bases and J by 3 bases; unmatched bases: 31. CDR3 nucleotide sequence: TGTGCCAGCAGAAAGTGGGTCTGGCAGGGGGCTTCCAGACCTCTAATTCACTACGAGCAGTACTTC. Its protein product is CASRKWVWQGASRPLIHYEQYF. Together with reference TRBV28 and TRBJ2-7, the CDR3 gives the full variable domain: DVKVTQSSRYLVKRTGEKVFLECVQDMDHENMFWYRQDPGLGLRLIYFSYDVKMKEKGDIPEGYSVSREKKERFSLILESASTNQTSMYLCASRKWVWQGASRPLIHYEQYFGPGTRLTVT.

This clone appeared once. The J gene is TRBJ2-5, the V gene TRBV5-5; TRBD1 matches at 8 bases. The CDR3 runs to 14 residues. Losses at the gene ends were 4 bases for V and 1 base for J; bases not matched to a gene: 3. Germline CDR1 and CDR2: SGHKS and YYEKEE (reference sequence). In DNA, the CDR3 is TGTGCCAGCAGCATCGGACAGGGCCAAGAGACCCAGTACTTC. Translation: CASSIGQGQETQYF.

CDR3 in amino acids: CASSQPRQGPNSPLHF. In DNA, the CDR3 is TGCGCCAGCAGCCAACCAAGACAGGGGCCTAATTCACCCCTCCACTTT. The gene calls are TRBV4-1 and TRBJ1-6; TRBD1 matches 8 bases. Trimming cost V 2 bases and J 6 bases; bases outside gene matches: 6. This CDR3 comprises 16 residues. Germline values: CDR1 MGHRA, CDR2 YSYEKL.

This sequence joins TRBV2 and TRBJ2-7; D perhaps matches TRBD2 (6 bases). CDR1 is SNHLY and CDR2 is FYNNEI in the germline V gene. V was trimmed by 4 bases and J by 7 bases, leaving 11 bases between them. The length of the CDR3 is 12 residues. CDR3 DNA: TGTGCCAGCAGTGTAGCGGCGTTGGAGCAGTACTTC. Translating it yields CASSVAALEQYF.

The V call is TRBV5-5, the J call TRBJ2-1, with 10 positions matching TRBD1. After removal of 4 bases from V and 3 bases from J, the junction contained 7 bases not matched to a gene. The CDR3 has 16 residues. Germline lookup yields CDR1 SGHKS and CDR2 YYEKEE (reference sequence). Written as DNA, the CDR3 is TGTGCCAGCAGCGAGGGAGGACAGGGGGTCTACAATGAGCAGTTCTTC. Translating it yields CASSEGGQGVYNEQFF. Using reference TRBV5-5 and TRBJ2-1 for the parts outside the CDR3, the full variable domain is DAGVTQSPTHLIKTRGQQVTLRCSPISGHKSVSWYQQVLGQGPQFIFQYYEKEERGRGNFPDRFSARQFPNYSSELNVNALLLGDSALYLCASSEGGQGVYNEQFFGPGTRLTVL.

J is TRBJ1-6 and V is TRBV28; TRBD1 agrees at 7 bases. Germline loops: CDR1 MDHEN, CDR2 SYDVKM. The V segment lost 3 bases and the J segment 7 bases; nucleotides outside the gene matches: 18. CDR3 size: 19 residues. The CDR3 loop is CASSFLFWSRGLPNSPLHF. The CDR3 coding sequence is TGTGCCAGCAGTTTTCTTTTTTGGAGTAGGGGGCTTCCAAATTCACCCCTCCACTTT.